This TCR beta chain emerged from a study of siplizumab effects on memory and regulatory T cells. The CDR3 consists of 15 residues. Trimming stripped 5 bases from V and 7 bases from J, with 20 bases between. Germline CDR1 and CDR2: PRHDT and FYEKMQ (reference sequence). Sequencing was performed with immunoSEQ multiplex PCR; in TCRdb, only in-frame clones are kept and a portion is missing. The repertoire holds tens of thousands of clones, with less than 90% as singletons. Concerning this clone itself: Its cognate antigen is unknown.

Findings of the study overall: In siplizumab conditions, mappable alloreactive CD4+ clones averaged about 69% Treg-derived, against about 27% in controls.

This receptor was identified in a human donor in good health. The rearrangement uses TRBV13 and TRBJ2-5; either TRBD1 or TRBD2 may supply D (5 bases each). Sequenced: naive CD8+ T cells sorted from blood. The CDR3 DNA reads TGTGCCAGCAGCGGGGCCGGACTGACACCAGGGACCCAGTACTTC. Translation: CASSGAGLTPGTQYF.